The rows below give T cell receptor beta chains drawn from one sample of a study of blood T cells in healthy people across ages. Via MiXCR, TCRdb re-called the 5' RACE reads, giving one row per CDR3 protein. The sample includes 1.5 million to 2 million distinct CDR3 sequences, about 39% of them seen just once. Input material: blood. These receptors all come from a human donor in good health. The CDR3 runs from the conserved cysteine through the conserved F or W. The order of the fields is clone size, V gene, CDR3 length, J gene, D gene, CDR3 protein, CDR3 DNA. The D gene is left open where the match is weak. Clone size is shown for a subset of rows, as once, few, many or a class of expanded clone.

once	TRBV5-5	13	TRBJ2-5	TRBD2	CASRERGQETRYF	TGTGCCAGCAGGGAGCGGGGCCAAGAGACCCGGTACTTC
few	TRBV20-1	11	TRBJ2-1	-	CSAPLQVFRFF	TGCAGTGCCCCTCTCCAGGTTTTTCGGTTCTTC
few	TRBV29-1	14	TRBJ1-1	-	CSVVHHSSNTEAFF	TGCAGCGTTGTTCATCACAGCTCGAACACTGAAGCTTTCTTT
-	TRBV7-2	14	TRBJ1-2	-	CASSLAMQNYGYTF	TGTGCCAGCAGCTTAGCTATGCAAAACTATGGCTACACCTTC
few	TRBV6-2/TRBV6-3	13	TRBJ1-2	-	CASRDRSPYGYTF	TGTGCCAGCAGGGACCGAAGCCCTTATGGCTACACCTTC
-	TRBV7-9	13	TRBJ1-3	TRBD1	CASSTGGRNTIYF	TGTGCCAGCAGCACAGGGGGGAGAAACACCATATATTTT
-	TRBV7-9	13	TRBJ1-2	-	CASNYDSRYGYTF	TGTGCCAGCAACTACGACAGCCGCTATGGCTACACCTTC
-	TRBV7-2	15	TRBJ2-3	-	CASSPRAQDTDTQYF	TGTGCCAGCAGCCCCCGCGCCCAGGACACAGATACGCAGTATTTT
-	TRBV29-1	11	TRBJ2-5	-	CSVEDEETQYF	TGCAGCGTTGAAGACGAAGAGACCCAGTACTTC
few	TRBV28	14	TRBJ2-5	-	CASSFTGVQETQYF	TGTGCCAGCAGTTTTACGGGGGTGCAGGAGACCCAGTACTTC
once	TRBV29-1	14	TRBJ1-1	-	CSVEDPGRNTEAFF	TGCAGCGTTGAAGATCCCGGGCGAAACACTGAAGCTTTCTTT
few	TRBV7-9	15	TRBJ2-7	-	CASSHPGAPSGEQYF	TGTGCCAGCAGCCATCCCGGGGCCCCCTCGGGCGAGCAGTACTTC
-	TRBV10-3	13	TRBJ1-1	-	CAISFGENTEAFF	TGTGCCATTAGTTTCGGGGAGAACACTGAAGCTTTCTTT
-	TRBV7-8	21	TRBJ2-7	TRBD2	CASSSPSQSSSGGDFGYEQYF	TGTGCCAGCAGCTCGCCGTCCCAGTCCTCTAGCGGGGGGGATTTCGGGTACGAGCAGTACTTC
few	TRBV4-3	16	TRBJ1-2	TRBD1	CASSQDARQGANGYTF	TGCGCCAGCAGCCAAGATGCACGCCAGGGGGCGAATGGCTACACCTTC
few	TRBV5-1	16	TRBJ2-5	TRBD1	CASSWGQGTNQETQYF	TGCGCCAGCAGCTGGGGACAGGGAACAAACCAAGAGACCCAGTACTTC
-	TRBV5-1	19	TRBJ2-5	TRBD2	CASSSTIGIGGTPQETQYF	TGCGCCAGCAGCTCTACCATAGGGATCGGGGGGACCCCTCAAGAGACCCAGTACTTC
-	TRBV5-1	16	TRBJ2-3	-	CAGSLGASALTDTQYF	TGCGCCGGCAGCTTGGGGGCGAGCGCCCTAACAGATACGCAGTATTTT
few	TRBV14	15	TRBJ2-7	TRBD1	CASSHLGDRDYEQYF	TGTGCCAGCAGCCACCTGGGGGACAGGGATTACGAGCAGTACTTC
-	TRBV11-3	20	TRBJ2-6	-	CASSSRVGSARPSGANVLTF	TGTGCCAGCAGCTCGAGGGTGGGGTCAGCTAGACCCTCTGGGGCCAACGTCCTGACTTTC
few	TRBV4-3	14	TRBJ1-4	-	CASSQAERPEKLFF	TGCGCCAGCAGCCAAGCCGAACGACCGGAAAAACTGTTTTTT
-	TRBV4-3	18	TRBJ2-3	-	CASSQERPGPSYTDTQYF	TGCGCCAGCAGCCAAGAACGTCCGGGACCCAGTTACACAGATACGCAGTATTTT
few	TRBV28	13	TRBJ2-5	-	CASSNRIQETQYF	TGTGCCAGCAGTAACAGGATTCAAGAGACCCAGTACTTC
-	TRBV10-3	13	TRBJ2-5	-	CAISDQGKETQYF	TGTGCCATCAGTGACCAAGGGAAAGAGACCCAGTACTTC
-	TRBV4-3	15	TRBJ1-2	TRBD1	CASSHRTGGIGGYTF	TGCGCCAGCAGCCACCGGACAGGGGGCATCGGTGGCTACACCTTC
-	TRBV7-2	16	TRBJ2-1	TRBD1	CASSLFGQGARGEQFF	TGTGCCAGCAGCTTATTTGGACAGGGGGCGCGGGGTGAGCAGTTCTTC
-	TRBV20-1	13	TRBJ1-2	-	CSARGEGYYGYTF	TGCAGTGCCCGAGGCGAGGGGTACTATGGCTACACCTTC
-	TRBV13	14	TRBJ1-2	-	CASSLGRENPGDTF	TGTGCCAGCAGCTTAGGACGAGAGAATCCGGGAGACACCTTC
-	TRBV20-1	16	TRBJ1-2	-	CSARVQVGGFNYGYTF	TGCAGTGCTAGAGTACAGGTCGGGGGTTTTAACTATGGCTACACCTTC
few	TRBV6-2/TRBV6-3	14	TRBJ1-5	TRBD1	CASSYPTGNQPQHF	TGTGCCAGCAGTTATCCGACAGGGAATCAGCCCCAGCATTTT
-	TRBV4-3	15	TRBJ1-5	-	CASSSSRTQRLPQHF	TGCGCCAGCAGCTCCTCGAGGACACAGCGATTGCCCCAGCATTTT
few	TRBV15	13	TRBJ1-2	TRBD1	CATSRTGDYGYTF	TGTGCCACCAGCAGGACAGGGGACTATGGCTACACCTTC
few	TRBV28	13	TRBJ1-5	TRBD1	CASEDRGNQPQHF	TGTGCCAGCGAGGACAGGGGGAATCAGCCCCAGCATTTT
-	TRBV29-1	17	TRBJ1-2	-	CSVEDRSSAPRGYGYTF	TGCAGCGTTGAAGATCGTTCGTCAGCCCCTCGGGGCTATGGCTACACCTTC
-	TRBV5-5	16	TRBJ2-1	-	CASSLAVGGAYNEQFF	TGTGCCAGCAGCTTGGCCGTGGGCGGAGCCTACAATGAGCAGTTCTTC
-	TRBV4-1	15	TRBJ1-6	-	CASSQDGTGGRPLHF	TGCGCCAGCAGCCAAGACGGGACCGGCGGTCGTCCCCTCCACTTT
-	TRBV7-2	15	TRBJ1-1	-	CASSQLRPGNTEAFF	TGTGCCAGCAGTCAACTCAGGCCCGGGAACACTGAAGCTTTCTTT
many	TRBV20-1	11	TRBJ1-2	-	CSARPNYGYTF	TGCAGTGCTAGACCTAACTATGGCTACACCTTC
-	TRBV5-5	14	TRBJ2-4	-	CASSRALRGNIQYF	TGTGCCAGCAGCAGAGCGCTGAGAGGGAACATTCAGTACTTC
-	TRBV10-3	15	TRBJ2-5	-	CAIRGSTVEVETQYF	TGTGCCATCAGGGGAAGCACGGTCGAGGTAGAGACCCAGTACTTC
-	TRBV6-2/TRBV6-3	13	TRBJ1-2	-	CASSSPTESGYTF	TGTGCCAGCAGTTCACCGACTGAGTCCGGCTACACCTTC
many	TRBV5-1	14	TRBJ2-7	TRBD1	CASSLWDRGYEQYF	TGTGCCAGCAGTTTATGGGACAGGGGCTACGAGCAGTACTTC
-	TRBV20-1	15	TRBJ2-7	TRBD1	CSANGQGFSPYEQYF	TGCAGTGCTAACGGACAGGGGTTTTCTCCCTACGAGCAGTACTTC
few	TRBV6-5	13	TRBJ1-2	-	CASSYNRVSGYTF	TGTGCCAGCAGTTACAACAGGGTCTCGGGCTACACCTTC
-	TRBV20-1	16	TRBJ1-1	-	CSARGPSADLHTEAFF	TGCAGTGCTAGAGGTCCGTCGGCAGATCTCCACACTGAAGCTTTCTTT
-	TRBV15	19	TRBJ1-2	TRBD1	CATSREGSGGTGKLYGYTF	TGTGCCACCAGCAGAGAGGGGTCAGGAGGGACAGGAAAACTCTATGGCTACACCTTC
-	TRBV6-1	16	TRBJ2-6	-	CASSAREPSGANVLTF	TGTGCCAGCTCTGCCCGGGAACCCTCTGGGGCCAACGTCCTGACTTTC
many	TRBV7-2	13	TRBJ2-1	-	CASSFGPGDEQFF	TGTGCCAGCAGCTTTGGTCCTGGGGATGAGCAGTTCTTC
-	TRBV5-4	16	TRBJ1-2	-	CASSWEGVGVGDGYTF	TGTGCCAGCAGCTGGGAAGGGGTGGGGGTCGGAGATGGCTACACCTTC
-	TRBV4-2	16	TRBJ2-6	-	CASSQEPRSGANVLTF	TGTGCCAGCAGCCAAGAACCGCGCTCTGGGGCCAACGTCCTGACTTTC
-	TRBV5-4	16	TRBJ2-1	-	CASSLVQGSSYNEQFF	TGTGCCAGCAGCTTGGTGCAGGGTAGCTCCTACAATGAGCAGTTCTTC
-	TRBV20-1	13	TRBJ2-3	TRBD2	CSASAGEKDTQYF	TGCAGTGCTAGTGCGGGGGAGAAAGATACGCAGTATTTT
-	TRBV6-5	16	TRBJ1-1	TRBD1	CASSPSTGEVNTEAFF	TGTGCCAGCAGTCCCTCGACAGGGGAGGTGAACACTGAAGCTTTCTTT
few	TRBV7-2	14	TRBJ2-5	-	CASSFRAGQETQYF	TGTGCCAGCAGCTTCCGGGCGGGTCAAGAGACCCAGTACTTC
few	TRBV27	12	TRBJ1-2	TRBD1	CASWAGGFGYTF	TGTGCCAGTTGGGCAGGGGGCTTTGGCTACACCTTC
-	TRBV6-5	19	TRBJ1-1	-	CASSYEKYRDGSMNTEAFF	TGTGCCAGCAGTTACGAAAAATACAGGGATGGGTCGATGAACACTGAAGCTTTCTTT